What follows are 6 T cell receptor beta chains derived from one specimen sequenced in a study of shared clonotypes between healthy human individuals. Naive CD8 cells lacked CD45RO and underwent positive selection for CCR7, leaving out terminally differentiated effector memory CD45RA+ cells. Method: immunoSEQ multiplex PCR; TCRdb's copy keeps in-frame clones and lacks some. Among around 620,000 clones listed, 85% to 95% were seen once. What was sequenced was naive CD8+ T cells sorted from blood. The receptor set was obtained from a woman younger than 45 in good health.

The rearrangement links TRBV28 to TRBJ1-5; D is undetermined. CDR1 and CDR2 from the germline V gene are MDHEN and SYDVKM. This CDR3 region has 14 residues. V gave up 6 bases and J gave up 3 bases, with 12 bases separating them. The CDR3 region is CASRPIAINQPQHF. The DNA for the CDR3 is TGTGCCAGCAGACCCATAGCGATCAATCAGCCCCAGCATTTT.

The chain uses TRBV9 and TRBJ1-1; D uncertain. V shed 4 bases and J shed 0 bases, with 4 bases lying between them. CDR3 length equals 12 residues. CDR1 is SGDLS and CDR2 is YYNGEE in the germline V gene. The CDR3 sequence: CASSQMNTEAFF. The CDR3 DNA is TGTGCCAGCAGCCAAATGAACACTGAAGCTTTCTTT.

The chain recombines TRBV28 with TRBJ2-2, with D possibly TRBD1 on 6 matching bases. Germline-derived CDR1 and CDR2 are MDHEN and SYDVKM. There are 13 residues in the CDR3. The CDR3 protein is CATGQINTGELFF. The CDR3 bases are TGTGCGACCGGACAGATTAACACCGGGGAGCTGTTTTTT.

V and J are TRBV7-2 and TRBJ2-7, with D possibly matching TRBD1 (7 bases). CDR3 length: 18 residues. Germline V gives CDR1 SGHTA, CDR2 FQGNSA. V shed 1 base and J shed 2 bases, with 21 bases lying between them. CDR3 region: CASSLDGEEGARAYEQYF. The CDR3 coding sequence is TGTGCCAGCAGCTTAGACGGGGAGGAGGGGGCAAGGGCCTACGAGCAGTACTTC.

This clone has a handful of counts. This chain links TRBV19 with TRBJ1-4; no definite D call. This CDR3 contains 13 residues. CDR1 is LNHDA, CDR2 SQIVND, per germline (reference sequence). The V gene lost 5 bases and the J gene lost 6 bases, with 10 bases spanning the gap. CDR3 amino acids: CASSAEIYEKLFF. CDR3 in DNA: TGTGCCAGTAGTGCCGAGATATATGAAAAACTGTTTTTT.

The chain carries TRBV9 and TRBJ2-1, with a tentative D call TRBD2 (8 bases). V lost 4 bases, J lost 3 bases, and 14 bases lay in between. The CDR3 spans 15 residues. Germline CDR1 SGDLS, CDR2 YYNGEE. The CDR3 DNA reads TGTGCCAGCAGCCCCGGGGGGGACAGCTACAATGAGCAGTTCTTC. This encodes CASSPGGDSYNEQFF.